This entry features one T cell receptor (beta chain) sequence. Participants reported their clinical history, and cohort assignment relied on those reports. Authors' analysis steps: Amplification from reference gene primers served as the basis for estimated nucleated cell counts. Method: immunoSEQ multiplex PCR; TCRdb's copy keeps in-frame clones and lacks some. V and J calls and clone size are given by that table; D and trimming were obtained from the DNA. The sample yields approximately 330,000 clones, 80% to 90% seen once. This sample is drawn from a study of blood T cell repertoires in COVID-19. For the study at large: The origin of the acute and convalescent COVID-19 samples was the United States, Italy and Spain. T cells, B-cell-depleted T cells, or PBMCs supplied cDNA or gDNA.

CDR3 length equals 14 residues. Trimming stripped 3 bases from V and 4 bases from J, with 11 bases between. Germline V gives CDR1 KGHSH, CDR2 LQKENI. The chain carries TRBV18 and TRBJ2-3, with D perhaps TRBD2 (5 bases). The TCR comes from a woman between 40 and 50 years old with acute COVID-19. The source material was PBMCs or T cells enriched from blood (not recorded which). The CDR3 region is CASSPPGLSDTQYF. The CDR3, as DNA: TGTGCCAGCTCACCCCCCGGACTTTCAGATACGCAGTATTTT.